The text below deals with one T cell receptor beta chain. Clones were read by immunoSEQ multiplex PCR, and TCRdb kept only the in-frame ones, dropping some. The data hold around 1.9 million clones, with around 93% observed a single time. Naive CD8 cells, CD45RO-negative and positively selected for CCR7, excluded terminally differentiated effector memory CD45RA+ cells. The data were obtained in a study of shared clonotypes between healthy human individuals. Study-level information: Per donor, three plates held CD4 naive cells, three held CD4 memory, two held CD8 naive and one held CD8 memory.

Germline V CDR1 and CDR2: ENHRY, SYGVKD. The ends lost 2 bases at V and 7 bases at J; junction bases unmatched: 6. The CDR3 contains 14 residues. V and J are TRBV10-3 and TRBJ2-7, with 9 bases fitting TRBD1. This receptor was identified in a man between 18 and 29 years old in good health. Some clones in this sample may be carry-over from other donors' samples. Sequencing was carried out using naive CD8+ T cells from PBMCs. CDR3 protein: CAISEPGQGKEQYF. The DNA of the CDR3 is TGTGCCATCAGTGAGCCGGGACAGGGAAAAGAGCAGTACTTC.